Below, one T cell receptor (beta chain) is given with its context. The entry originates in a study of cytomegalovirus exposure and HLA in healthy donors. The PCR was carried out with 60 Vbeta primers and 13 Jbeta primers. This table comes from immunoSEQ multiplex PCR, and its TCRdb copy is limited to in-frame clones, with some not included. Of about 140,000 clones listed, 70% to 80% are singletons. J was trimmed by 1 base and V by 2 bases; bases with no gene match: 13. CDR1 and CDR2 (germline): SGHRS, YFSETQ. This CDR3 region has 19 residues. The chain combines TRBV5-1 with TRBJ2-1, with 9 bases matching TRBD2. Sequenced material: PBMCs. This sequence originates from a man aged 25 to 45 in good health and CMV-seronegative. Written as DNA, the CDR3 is TGCGCCAGCAGCTTATTACCAGGCGGGGGGGGTTTTTCCTACAATGAGCAGTTCTTC. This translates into CASSLLPGGGGFSYNEQFF.